These 31 T cell receptor beta chains were sequenced from one sample in a study of technical replicates of blood from a few donors. Some clones are missing from TCRdb's copy, which holds only in-frame ones; the method was immunoSEQ multiplex PCR. The repertoire has tens of thousands of clones, about 92% of them found once; the top ten carry under 0.45%. Sequenced sample: T cells isolated from PBMCs. The receptors were gathered from a human donor in good health.

V gene TRBV6-1 combines with J gene TRBJ2-7; 13 bases line up with TRBD2. From germline, CDR1 is MNHNS and CDR2 SASEGT. V lost 9 bases, J lost 2 bases, and 7 bases stayed unmatched. The CDR3 contains 15 residues. The CDR3 reads CASRIGTSGTYEQYF. The CDR3 coding sequence is TGTGCCAGTAGAATAGGGACTAGCGGGACCTACGAGCAGTACTTC.

This clone showed up just once. V usage is TRBV9 and J usage is TRBJ2-3; the match to TRBD2 covers 7 bases. The germline V gene encodes CDR1 SGDLS and CDR2 YYNGEE. V trimming: 3 bases; J trimming: 4 bases; junction bases outside the gene matches: 8. This CDR3 region has 15 residues. The CDR3 region is CASSATGGSADTQYF. The CDR3 DNA sequence: TGTGCCAGCAGCGCGACTGGCGGGAGTGCAGATACGCAGTATTTT.

The J gene is TRBJ1-5, the V gene TRBV5-1; 12 bases align to TRBD1. Germline V gene lookup returns CDR1 SGHRS and CDR2 YFSETQ. V trimming: 4 bases; J trimming: 7 bases; junction bases outside the gene matches: 3. The CDR3 covers 14 residues. The CDR3, as DNA: TGCGCCAGCAGCCTAGGGACAGGGGGCCAGCCCCAGCATTTT. It encodes CASSLGTGGQPQHF.

This clone is a singleton in its sample. The chain carries TRBV5-1 and TRBJ2-7, with 9 positions matching TRBD1. There are 15 residues in the CDR3. CDR1 is SGHRS, CDR2 YFSETQ, per germline. The V and J ends lost 1 base and 3 bases, in that order; junction bases with no gene match: 5. Here the CDR3 reads CASSLRGQGVYEQYF. CDR3 in DNA: TGCGCCAGCAGCTTGCGGGGACAGGGAGTCTACGAGCAGTACTTC.

V gene TRBV5-1 combines with J gene TRBJ2-2; a possible D gene is TRBD1 (6 bases). The CDR3 has 16 residues. V lost 1 base, J lost 6 bases, and 16 bases lay in between. The germline gives CDR1 SGHRS, CDR2 YFSETQ. CDR3 bases: TGCGCCAGCAGCTTGTTTGGGACAATGGGCGCCGGGGAGCTGTTTTTT. Its translation is CASSLFGTMGAGELFF.

The CDR3 sequence is CASSMGLASSYEQYF. The CDR3 DNA sequence: TGTGCCAGTAGTATGGGACTAGCCAGCTCCTACGAGCAGTACTTC. V usage is TRBV19 and J usage is TRBJ2-7, with TRBD2 identical over 9 bases. CDR1 and CDR2 from the germline V gene are LNHDA and SQIVND (reference sequence). The CDR3 sequence is 15 residues long. The V gene end was trimmed by 3 bases and the J gene end by 0 bases; junction bases not matched to a gene: 3.

This chain links TRBV28 with TRBJ1-5; D gene ambiguous. This CDR3 comprises 13 residues. Trimming shortened V by 7 bases and J by 4 bases, and 11 bases separated the two germline ends. In germline, CDR1 is MDHEN, CDR2 SYDVKM. CDR3 protein: CASMGGPNQPQHF. In nucleotides, the CDR3 is TGTGCCAGCATGGGAGGCCCTAATCAGCCCCAGCATTTT.

This chain uses TRBV10-3 with TRBJ2-7, with 8 bases that match TRBD1. The germline V gene encodes CDR1 ENHRY and CDR2 SYGVKD. There are 13 residues in the CDR3. J lost 3 bases, V lost 9 bases, and 7 bases had no gene match. CDR3 DNA: TGTGCCATGGCTACAGGGGGAGTCTACGAGCAGTACTTC. The encoded protein is CAMATGGVYEQYF.

V gene TRBV9 combines with J gene TRBJ2-2; 7 bases align to TRBD2. Germline V CDR1 and CDR2: SGDLS, YYNGEE. The V gene end was trimmed by 1 base and the J gene end by 4 bases; junction bases not matched to a gene: 7. The CDR3 length is 16 residues. The CDR3 protein is CASSVQAGSATGELFF. The CDR3 nucleotides are TGTGCCAGCAGCGTACAAGCGGGGTCAGCCACCGGGGAGCTGTTTTTT. The entire variable domain, with the rest obtained from reference TRBV9 and TRBJ2-2, is as follows: DSGVTQTPKHLITATGQRVTLRCSPRSGDLSVYWYQQSLDQGLQFLIQYYNGEERAKGNILERFSAQQFPDLHSELNLSSLELGDSALYFCASSVQAGSATGELFFGEGSRLTVL.

This clone appeared once. J is TRBJ1-3 and V is TRBV5-4; D is undetermined. The CDR3 runs to 15 residues. Trimming stripped 3 bases from V and 1 base from J, with 11 bases between. CDR1 is SGHNT, CDR2 YYREEE, per germline (reference sequence). The CDR3 is CASSWTPGSGNTIYF. CDR3 DNA sequence: TGTGCCAGCAGCTGGACTCCGGGGTCTGGAAACACCATATATTTT.

This chain uses TRBV2 with TRBJ2-5, with D possibly TRBD2 on 5 matching bases. Germline CDR1 reads SNHLY; CDR2 reads FYNNEI. The CDR3 is 16 residues long. The ends were cut back, 5 bases at V and 1 base at J, with 17 bases in the middle. The CDR3 sequence is CASSSSLTLSQETQYF. The CDR3 DNA reads TGTGCCAGCAGTTCTAGCCTAACCCTCTCCCAAGAGACCCAGTACTTC.

V and J are TRBV11-3 and TRBJ2-7; the D is unclear. V was trimmed by 2 bases and J by 3 bases, leaving 5 bases between them. The CDR3 runs to 12 residues. In germline, CDR1 is SGHNT, CDR2 YENEEA. The CDR3 nucleotides are TGTGCCAGCAGCTTAAACGGCTACGAGCAGTACTTC. Its protein is CASSLNGYEQYF.

The chain couples TRBV7-9 to TRBJ1-2; no clear D. Trimming removed 2 bases at V and 10 bases at J, with 11 bases between. Germline V gene lookup returns CDR1 SEHNR and CDR2 FQNEAQ (reference sequence). The CDR3 is 12 residues long. This CDR3 reads CASSLRAGYYTF. CDR3 DNA sequence: TGTGCCAGCAGCTTAAGGGCGGGATACTACACCTTC.

This clone came up a few times. The CDR3 reads CASSAVQGRNTEAFF. CDR3 coding DNA: TGTGCCAGCAGCGCTGTACAGGGGAGGAACACTGAAGCTTTCTTT. This rearrangement joins TRBV9 to TRBJ1-1; the match to TRBD1 covers 7 bases. Germline assignment: CDR1 SGDLS and CDR2 YYNGEE. V was clipped by 3 bases and J by 1 base; unmatched bases: 6. The CDR3 loop spans 15 amino acids.

The V gene is TRBV9, the J gene TRBJ2-3, with TRBD2 matching 11 bases. Trimming removed 4 bases from V and 5 bases from J; junction bases left unmatched: 6. Germline-derived CDR1 and CDR2 are SGDLS and YYNGEE. The CDR3 loop spans 15 amino acids. The CDR3 DNA reads as TGTGCCAGCAGCTCCCCCGGGACTAGCGGAGATACGCAGTATTTT. Its protein is CASSSPGTSGDTQYF.

The chain carries TRBV2 and TRBJ2-5; a possible D gene is TRBD2 (6 bases). The V gene lost 3 bases and the J gene lost 4 bases, with 12 bases spanning the gap. This CDR3 spans 14 amino acids. The germline V gene encodes CDR1 SNHLY and CDR2 FYNNEI. CDR3 protein: CASSDDGTGETQYF. CDR3 nucleotide sequence: TGTGCCAGCAGTGACGACGGGACTGGAGAGACCCAGTACTTC.

This rearrangement joins TRBV6-1 to TRBJ1-1; D ambiguous. Trimming removed 4 bases at V and 1 base at J, with 16 bases between. Germline CDR1 is MNHNS and CDR2 is SASEGT. The CDR3 is made up of 16 amino acids. The CDR3 spells CASSALGRRRNTEAFF. CDR3 DNA: TGTGCCAGCAGTGCCCTAGGTAGACGCAGGAACACTGAAGCTTTCTTT.

The genes are TRBV28 and TRBJ2-3; D gene uncertain. CDR3 length equals 14 residues. The V gene lost 5 bases and the J gene lost 6 bases, with 15 bases spanning the gap. Per germline, CDR1 MDHEN and CDR2 SYDVKM. CDR3 nucleotide sequence: TGTGCCAGCAGTCTCAACCCAACTCGGGATACGCAGTATTTT. It is translated as CASSLNPTRDTQYF.

The chain combines TRBV5-1 with TRBJ2-5; D unresolved. The CDR3 loop spans 11 amino acids. Germline-derived CDR1 and CDR2 are SGHRS and YFSETQ. V lost 5 bases to trimming and J lost 4 bases, with 6 bases between them. The CDR3 bases are TGCGCCAGCAGTTCAGGAGAGACCCAGTACTTC. This translates into CASSSGETQYF.

This clone was seen a few times. This rearrangement joins TRBV7-2 to TRBJ1-5, with 7 positions matching TRBD1. Losses at the gene ends were 5 bases for V and 0 bases for J; bases not matched to a gene: 7. Germline CDR1 and CDR2: SGHTA and FQGNSA. The CDR3 length is 16 residues. CDR3: CASSPPGQNSNQPQHF. CDR3 nucleotide sequence: TGTGCCAGCAGCCCCCCGGGACAGAATAGCAATCAGCCCCAGCATTTT.

The rearrangement uses TRBV6-5 and TRBJ1-5; tentatively, D is TRBD1 (6 bases). The CDR3 contains 14 residues. The V end was cut by 4 bases, the J end by 4 bases, with 11 bases between. CDR1 and CDR2 (germline): MNHEY, SVGAGI. CDR3 region: CASSSVQGNQPQHF. The CDR3, as DNA: TGTGCCAGCAGTTCCGTACAGGGTAATCAGCCCCAGCATTTT.

This clone was found once. V is TRBV19 and J is TRBJ2-1, with a tentative D call TRBD1 (6 bases). Germline V gives CDR1 LNHDA, CDR2 SQIVND (reference sequence). The CDR3 totals 14 residues. Trimming left V 7 bases short and J 6 bases short, with 16 bases between. The CDR3 nucleotides read TGTGCCAGTACCACTATGGACAGACGCAATGAGCAGTTCTTC. It yields the protein CASTTMDRRNEQFF.

The chain combines TRBV19 with TRBJ1-1; perhaps TRBD1 as D (5 bases). Germline CDR1 is LNHDA and CDR2 is SQIVND (reference sequence). The CDR3 runs to 13 residues. V dropped 2 bases and J dropped 4 bases, with 8 bases sitting between them. The CDR3 DNA reads TGTGCCAGTAGTATACAGGGTCCCACTGAAGCTTTCTTT. Protein: CASSIQGPTEAFF. Looking up the rest from reference TRBV19 and TRBJ1-1 gives the full variable domain: DGGITQSPKYLFRKEGQNVTLSCEQNLNHDAMYWYRQDPGQGLRLIYYSQIVNDFQKGDIAEGYSVSREKKESFPLTVTSAQKNPTAFYLCASSIQGPTEAFFGQGTRLTVV.

The chain links TRBV30 to TRBJ2-1; 8 bases agree with TRBD2. The CDR3 contains 14 residues. The germline V gene has CDR1 GTSNPN and CDR2 SVGIG (reference sequence). V was clipped by 1 base and J by 9 bases; unmatched bases: 8. This CDR3 reads CAWSESGGPSEQFF. CDR3 in DNA: TGTGCCTGGAGTGAGTCGGGAGGGCCCAGTGAGCAGTTCTTC. The full variable domain, its missing parts supplied by reference TRBV30 and TRBJ2-1, is SQTIHQWPATLVQPVGSPLSLECTVEGTSNPNLYWYRQAAGRGLQLLFYSVGIGQISSEVPQNLSASRPQDRQFILSSKKLLLSDSGFYLCAWSESGGPSEQFFGPGTRLTVL.

The CDR3 loop reads CASSLLAVAASYNEQFF. The CDR3 DNA is TGTGCCAGCAGCTTGCTGGCAGTAGCGGCCTCCTACAATGAGCAGTTCTTC. The chain uses TRBV5-6 and TRBJ2-1, with D possibly matching TRBD2 (6 bases). Germline V gene data show CDR1 as SGHDT and CDR2 as YYEEEE. Trimming removed 1 base from V and 0 bases from J, with 14 bases in between. The CDR3 loop spans 17 amino acids.

The CDR3 DNA sequence: TGTGCCAGCAGCAAGGCGGTCTATGGCTACACCTTC. It is translated as CASSKAVYGYTF. The gene calls are TRBV21-1 and TRBJ1-2. TRBV21-1 is a listed pseudogene. The CDR3 extends over 12 amino acids.

The V call is TRBV27, the J call TRBJ2-1; 11 nucleotides agree with TRBD2. The trim removed 8 bases at V and 6 bases at J, leaving 6 bases unmatched. The CDR3 runs to 14 residues. Germline V lookup: CDR1 MNHEY, CDR2 SMNVEV (reference sequence). CDR3 protein: CASGGLAEINEQFF. CDR3 DNA: TGTGCCAGCGGGGGACTAGCGGAAATCAATGAGCAGTTCTTC.

The rearrangement uses TRBV14 and TRBJ1-3; TRBD1 matches at 7 bases. Germline assignment: CDR1 SGHDN and CDR2 FVKESK. Trimming at V came to 6 bases and at J to 4 bases, leaving 6 bases not matched to a gene. The length of the CDR3 is 14 residues. In DNA, the CDR3 is TGTGCCAGCAGGAGACAGGGATCAGGAAACACCATATATTTT. Protein sequence: CASRRQGSGNTIYF. Together with reference TRBV14 and TRBJ1-3, the CDR3 gives the full variable domain: EAGVTQFPSHSVIEKGQTVTLRCDPISGHDNLYWYRRVMGKEIKFLLHFVKESKQDESGMPNNRFLAERTGGTYSTLKVQPAELEDSGVYFCASRRQGSGNTIYFGEGSWLTVV.

This clone was seen just once. The rearrangement uses TRBV27 and TRBJ2-3; 8 bases match TRBD2. Germline-derived CDR1 and CDR2 are MNHEY and SMNVEV (reference sequence). The length of the CDR3 is 15 residues. Unmatched junction bases numbered 8, after V lost 4 bases and J lost 5 bases. The CDR3 sequence is CASSSLSGTKDTQYF. CDR3 nucleotide sequence: TGTGCCAGCAGTTCTCTTAGCGGGACTAAAGATACGCAGTATTTT.

This chain links TRBV27 with TRBJ2-3; the D gene is possibly TRBD1 (5 bases). The CDR3 covers 15 residues. The V end lost 5 bases, the J end lost 2 bases, and 14 bases lay between the germline ends. Germline assignment: CDR1 MNHEY and CDR2 SMNVEV (reference sequence). In DNA, the CDR3 is TGTGCCAGCAGTCACCGACAGTACTACACAGATACGCAGTATTTT. Its protein is CASSHRQYYTDTQYF.

The chain carries TRBV7-6 and TRBJ2-7; perhaps TRBD2 as D (5 bases). Germline V gene lookup returns CDR1 SGHVS and CDR2 FNYEAQ. Trimming took off 5 bases at V and 3 bases at J, with 8 bases between the two ends. This CDR3 comprises 12 residues. The CDR3 protein is CASSRTGYEQYF. As DNA, the CDR3 is TGTGCCAGCAGCCGGACTGGCTACGAGCAGTACTTC. Variable domain in full (rest from reference TRBV7-6 and TRBJ2-7): GAGVSQSPRYKVTKRGQDVALRCDPISGHVSLYWYRQALGQGPEFLTYFNYEAQQDKSGLPNDRFSAERPEGSISTLTIQRTEQRDSAMYRCASSRTGYEQYFGPGTRLTVT.